This T cell receptor (beta chain) is from a study of T cells after yellow fever vaccination. V was trimmed by 2 bases and J by 5 bases, leaving 13 bases between them. The CDR3 totals 15 residues. The germline V gene encodes CDR1 ENHRY and CDR2 SYGVKD. Study-wide findings and caveats: Peak timing came faster in the weaker secondary response, day 5 versus 15. From the bulk population, abundant clonotypes could contaminate and appear within FACS-sorted repertoires.

Conversion of TCR transcripts into cDNA relied on 5'RACE template switching, which added a universal primer site and UMIs. TCRdb reprocessed the 5' RACE reads via MiXCR and lists one record per CDR3 protein. The sample consists of about 340,000 distinct CDR3 sequences, roughly 4.3% of them appearing once. This clonotype was picked up many times. Antigen specificity is unknown. This chain links TRBV10-3 with TRBJ1-5, with D unresolved. Sample: PBMCs, taken 5 days after the yellow fever booster vaccination. The receptor was derived from a man between 18 and 29 years old who received the YFV17D yellow fever vaccine. DNA of the CDR3: TGTGCCATCAGTGAGATGGCCGAATATGATCAGCCCCAGCATTTT. Protein: CAISEMAEYDQPQHF.